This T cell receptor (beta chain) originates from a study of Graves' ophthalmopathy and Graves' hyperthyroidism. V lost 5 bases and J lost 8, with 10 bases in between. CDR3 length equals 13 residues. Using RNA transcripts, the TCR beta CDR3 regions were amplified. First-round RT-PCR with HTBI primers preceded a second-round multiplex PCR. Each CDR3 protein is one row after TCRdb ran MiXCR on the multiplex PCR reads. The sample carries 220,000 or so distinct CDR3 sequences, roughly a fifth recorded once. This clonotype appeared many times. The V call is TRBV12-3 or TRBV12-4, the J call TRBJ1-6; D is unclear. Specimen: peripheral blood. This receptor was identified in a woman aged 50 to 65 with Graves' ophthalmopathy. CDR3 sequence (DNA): TGTGCCAGCAGTCACAAGAGTGATTCACCCCTCCACTTT. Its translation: CASSHKSDSPLHF.